This TCR beta chain appears in the sequencing data of a study of early stage breast cancer tumors. Sequenced by immunoSEQ multiplex PCR; TCRdb stores in-frame clones only, minus some. The repertoire holds 25,000 to 30,000 clones, with 55% to 75% as singletons. Trimming removed 1 base at V and 2 bases at J, with 8 bases between. CDR1 is GTSNPN, CDR2 SVGIG, per germline (reference sequence). The CDR3 consists of 13 residues. The chain recombines TRBV30 with TRBJ1-2, with D unresolved. The clonotype was recovered from a person aged 45 to 59 with breast cancer. Sequenced: blood. Here the CDR3 reads CAWSAALNYGYTF. The CDR3 DNA follows: TGTGCCTGGAGTGCAGCTCTCAACTATGGCTACACCTTC. The full variable domain, in which reference TRBV30 and TRBJ1-2 provide the parts outside the CDR3, is SQTIHQWPATLVQPVGSPLSLECTVEGTSNPNLYWYRQAAGRGLQLLFYSVGIGQISSEVPQNLSASRPQDRQFILSSKKLLLSDSGFYLCAWSAALNYGYTFGSGTRLTVV.